This entry is about one TCR beta chain. The source of the sample is a study of response to subunit inactivated influenza vaccine. MiXCR, run by TCRdb on the RT-PCR reads, gives a single entry per CDR3 protein. This repertoire shows approximately 500,000 distinct CDR3 sequences, approximately 20% found once; its top ten account for roughly 2.8%. These data also formed part of another study, on T cells expressing NK-cell markers. Per that paper: The TCR beta cDNA came from 5'RACE template switching with UMIs. HCMV seropositivity characterized seven of the eight sequenced donors, and seronegativity one.

Sequences were derived from CD4+ T cells sorted from PBMCs, sampled 11 to 12 days after vaccination. The sequence was obtained from a middle-aged man who received an inactivated influenza vaccine.

The CDR3 coding sequence is TGTGCCAGCAGCGTCGGTTTCACTGAAGCTTTCTTT. Translated: CASSVGFTEAFF. The chain joins TRBV7-9 to TRBJ1-1; D is ambiguous. The CDR3 loop spans 12 amino acids. V lost 5 bases to trimming and J lost 4 bases, with 8 bases between them. The germline CDR1 and CDR2 sequences are SEHNR and FQNEAQ (reference sequence).